The 21 T cell receptor beta chains listed next were all sequenced from one sample in a study of OX40 agonist ivuxolimab in advanced cancers. The table came from immunoSEQ multiplex PCR; TCRdb's copy has only in-frame clones and leaves some out. This table has 85,000 to 130,000 clones, about nine tenths appearing once. Sequences were derived from CD4+ or CD8+ T cells sorted from blood, sampled in a trial of the OX40 agonist ivuxolimab. Source of these receptors: an adult with an advanced solid tumor such as melanoma, head and neck, liver or kidney cancer.

The chain links TRBV28 to TRBJ2-2, with D perhaps TRBD2 (7 bases). With 9 bases removed from V and 5 bases from J, the gap between germline ends came to 19 bases. Per the germline V gene, CDR1 is MDHEN and CDR2 is SYDVKM. The CDR3 sequence is 15 residues long. For the CDR3, the DNA is TGTGCCAGTGGAGGACCGAGGGGGGGTACCGGGGAGCTGTTTTTT. It specifies CASGGPRGGTGELFF. Full variable domain (missing parts from reference TRBV28 and TRBJ2-2): DVKVTQSSRYLVKRTGEKVFLECVQDMDHENMFWYRQDPGLGLRLIYFSYDVKMKEKGDIPEGYSVSREKKERFSLILESASTNQTSMYLCASGGPRGGTGELFFGEGSRLTVL.

This chain uses TRBV27 with TRBJ2-1; no clear D gene. CDR3 length equals 15 residues. Germline CDR1 is MNHEY and CDR2 is SMNVEV (reference sequence). V lost 2 bases and J lost 6, with 14 bases in between. CDR3 sequence: CASSLQGPLSNEQFF. The CDR3 DNA is TGTGCCAGCAGTTTACAAGGGCCGCTTAGCAATGAGCAGTTCTTC.

V usage is TRBV5-1 and J usage is TRBJ2-1; D uncertain. This CDR3 spans 15 amino acids. Trimming left V 0 bases short and J 0 bases short, with 7 bases between. Germline lookup yields CDR1 SGHRS and CDR2 YFSETQ. This CDR3 is CASSLGRASYNEQFF. In nucleotides, the CDR3 is TGCGCCAGCAGCTTGGGTCGGGCCTCCTACAATGAGCAGTTCTTC.

The chain is built from TRBV7-7 and TRBJ2-6; the D call may be TRBD1 or TRBD2 (6 bases each). Trimming pared 5 bases from V and 2 bases from J, leaving 13 bases between. The V gene's germline CDR1 is SSHAT and CDR2 FNYEAQ (reference sequence). CDR3 length equals 16 residues. In nucleotides, the CDR3 is TGTGCCAGCAGCCCTTCGGGGGCCGCTGGGGCCAACGTCCTGACTTTC. Its protein product is CASSPSGAAGANVLTF.

The rearrangement links TRBV7-2 to TRBJ2-5, with 9 positions matching TRBD2. The CDR3 is made up of 16 amino acids. V lost 2 bases and J lost 5; bases outside the gene matches: 9. Germline V gives CDR1 SGHTA, CDR2 FQGNSA. CDR3 in DNA: TGTGCCAGCAGCTTACAGCTAGCGGGGAGGGCGGAGACCCAGTACTTC. It specifies CASSLQLAGRAETQYF.

The chain joins TRBV6-5 to TRBJ1-1; 9 bases are a match to TRBD1. The CDR3 is 15 residues long. Losses at the gene ends were 0 bases for V and 7 bases for J; bases not matched to a gene: 6. CDR1 is MNHEY, CDR2 SVGAGI, per germline. This chain's CDR3 is CASSYSSGTGREAFF. DNA of the CDR3: TGTGCCAGCAGTTACTCGAGCGGGACAGGGCGTGAAGCTTTCTTT.

The chain uses TRBV7-2 and TRBJ1-5; perhaps TRBD1 as D (5 bases). Trimming pared 8 bases from V and 8 bases from J, leaving 13 bases between. Germline values: CDR1 SGHTA, CDR2 FQGNSA. The CDR3 totals 12 residues. The CDR3 sequence is CASQTSGEPQHF. CDR3 bases: TGTGCCAGCCAGACTTCGGGGGAGCCCCAGCATTTT.

The rearrangement uses TRBV7-2 and TRBJ2-3; D call uncertain. Germline assignment: CDR1 SGHTA and CDR2 FQGNSA. V lost 5 bases and J lost 4, with 19 bases in between. There are 16 residues in the CDR3. CDR3 residues: CASSPAGILEADTQYF. The CDR3 DNA follows: TGTGCCAGCAGCCCAGCAGGCATCTTAGAGGCAGATACGCAGTATTTT.

J is TRBJ2-5 and V is TRBV6-6; 8 bases align to TRBD2. J gave up 5 bases and V 0 bases, and 2 bases lay outside the gene matches. The germline gives CDR1 MNHNY, CDR2 SVGAGI (reference sequence). This CDR3 has 14 residues. The DNA of the CDR3 is TGTGCCAGCAGTTACTCGGGACTAGTGGAGACCCAGTACTTC. This codes for CASSYSGLVETQYF.

The chain employs TRBV23-1 and TRBJ2-7; D is unclear. TRBV23-1 has ORF status, its function being uncertain. The CDR3 sequence is 12 residues long. V was trimmed by 2 bases and J by 6 bases, leaving 8 bases between them. The CDR3 here is CASSQHMSEQYF. CDR3 nucleotide sequence: TGCGCCAGCAGTCAACATATGAGCGAGCAGTACTTC.

The chain joins TRBV4-3 to TRBJ2-7, with D possibly being TRBD2 (5 bases). Per the germline V gene, CDR1 is LGHNA and CDR2 is YSLEER. The CDR3 is made up of 16 amino acids. The V end lost 0 bases, the J end lost 4 bases, and 16 bases lay between the germline ends. The CDR3 here is CASSQDRWRTQYEQYF. The CDR3 DNA is TGCGCCAGCAGCCAAGATCGTTGGAGGACCCAATACGAGCAGTACTTC.

This chain uses TRBV9 with TRBJ2-7; 11 nucleotides align to TRBD1. This CDR3 comprises 16 residues. The germline CDR1 and CDR2 sequences are SGDLS and YYNGEE. The junction had 9 bases not matched to a gene; V was cut back by 0 bases and J by 7 bases. CDR3 residues: CASSVAPSGTGGEQYF. The CDR3 coding sequence is TGTGCCAGCAGCGTAGCTCCATCCGGGACAGGGGGTGAGCAGTACTTC.

The rearrangement uses TRBV19 and TRBJ2-7; 11 bases agree with TRBD2. Trimming at V came to 6 bases and at J to 3 bases, leaving 7 bases not matched to a gene. There are 15 residues in the CDR3. Germline CDR1 LNHDA, CDR2 SQIVND (reference sequence). DNA of the CDR3: TGTGCCAGTAGGCCGGGACTAGCGGCCAACTACGAGCAGTACTTC. Translation: CASRPGLAANYEQYF.

The rearrangement uses TRBV5-4 and TRBJ2-5; 7 bases are shared with TRBD2. J gave up 5 bases and V 6 bases, and 7 bases lay outside the gene matches. Germline CDR1 reads SGHNT; CDR2 reads YYREEE (reference sequence). CDR3 length: 13 residues. In DNA form, the CDR3 reads TGTGCCAGCACCTTAGCGGGCCACGAGACCCAGTACTTC. Amino acids: CASTLAGHETQYF. The complete variable domain, with remaining parts taken from reference TRBV5-4 and TRBJ2-5, reads ETGVTQSPTHLIKTRGQQVTLRCSSQSGHNTVSWYQQALGQGPQFIFQYYREEENGRGNFPPRFSGLQFPNYSSELNVNALELDDSALYLCASTLAGHETQYFGPGTRLLVL.

This rearrangement joins TRBV18 to TRBJ2-5; 7 nucleotides match TRBD1. J was trimmed by 2 bases and V by 1 base; bases with no gene match: 1. The CDR3 has 14 residues. Germline V gene sequence: CDR1 KGHSH, CDR2 LQKENI. The CDR3 nucleotides read TGTGCCAGCTCACCACAGGGGGCACAAGAGACCCAGTACTTC. It yields the protein CASSPQGAQETQYF.

This chain joins TRBV7-8 and TRBJ2-7; D is ambiguous. V was trimmed by 1 base and J by 2 bases, leaving 6 bases between them. The CDR3 consists of 13 residues. In germline, CDR1 is SGHVS, CDR2 FQNEAQ. The CDR3 region is CASSLVLTYEQYF. DNA for the CDR3: TGTGCCAGCAGCTTAGTGTTAACCTACGAGCAGTACTTC.

The chain employs TRBV4-1 and TRBJ2-4; 7 bases map to TRBD1. Germline V gives CDR1 MGHRA, CDR2 YSYEKL. Trimming removed 3 bases from V and 8 bases from J; junction bases left unmatched: 4. The length of the CDR3 is 13 residues. The CDR3 sequence: CASSHRTGDIQYF. CDR3 nucleotide sequence: TGCGCCAGCAGCCATCGCACAGGGGACATTCAGTACTTC.

The rearrangement uses TRBV10-3 and TRBJ2-7; weak D call: TRBD2 (6 bases). Trimming pared 3 bases from V and 7 bases from J, leaving 13 bases between. The CDR3 totals 13 residues. Germline assignment: CDR1 ENHRY and CDR2 SYGVKD. The DNA for the CDR3 is TGTGCCATCAGTGACCCGGACGGGGGAGAGCAGTACTTC. This gives the protein CAISDPDGGEQYF.

The J gene is TRBJ2-5, the V gene TRBV28; TRBD2 matches at 12 bases. After removal of 5 bases from V and 5 bases from J, the junction contained 9 bases not matched to a gene. The CDR3 covers 16 residues. The V gene's germline CDR1 is MDHEN and CDR2 SYDVKM. This CDR3 reads CASSPPRLAGVETQYF. The CDR3, as DNA: TGTGCCAGCAGTCCCCCCAGACTAGCGGGAGTCGAGACCCAGTACTTC. Drawing the rest from reference TRBV28 and TRBJ2-5, the complete variable domain is DVKVTQSSRYLVKRTGEKVFLECVQDMDHENMFWYRQDPGLGLRLIYFSYDVKMKEKGDIPEGYSVSREKKERFSLILESASTNQTSMYLCASSPPRLAGVETQYFGPGTRLLVL.

The chain carries TRBV5-4 and TRBJ2-4, with D unclear. V lost 1 base and J lost 0, with 8 bases in between. CDR1 SGHNT and CDR2 YYREEE come from the germline V gene (reference sequence). The length of the CDR3 is 15 residues. CDR3 in amino acids: CASSLSGLAKNIQYF. The CDR3 region has the DNA TGTGCCAGCAGCTTGTCAGGTTTAGCCAAAAACATTCAGTACTTC.

The rearrangement uses TRBV28 and TRBJ1-1; no reliable D call. The CDR3 contains 15 residues. V lost 5 bases to trimming and J lost 1 base, with 14 bases between them. Germline assignment: CDR1 MDHEN and CDR2 SYDVKM. In nucleotides, the CDR3 is TGTGCCAGCAGTACCCTCGGGTACGGGAACACTGAAGCTTTCTTT. Translated, it gives CASSTLGYGNTEAFF.